The clone carrying this T cell receptor (beta chain) was found once. Its matching antigen is unknown. Primers for the PCR totalled 60 Vbeta and 13 Jbeta. The protocol was immunoSEQ multiplex PCR, while the TCRdb copy is restricted to in-frame clones and leaves out a portion. The sample comprises over 150,000 clones, 65% to 80% of which are singletons, and about 4.8% rests with the top ten. CDR3 length: 14 amino acids. Trimming took off 6 bases at V and 1 base at J, with 14 bases between the two ends. The germline CDR1 and CDR2 sequences are SQVTM and ANQGSEA. The data were taken from a study of cytomegalovirus exposure and HLA in healthy donors. On the study more broadly: HLA-typed donors were the source of about 85 million unique TCRs held in an early data release. Study-level points and caveats: Sequencing probably produced one cluster of sequence variants that were highly shared. Cytomegalovirus status, reportedly, was diagnosed with high specificity and sensitivity by the classifier.

This TCR was sampled from a young man in good health and CMV-seropositive. V gene TRBV29-1 combines with J gene TRBJ2-3; D is perhaps TRBD2 (5 bases). The specimen was PBMCs. The CDR3 bases are TGCAGCGTGCCCTTCACGCGGGGCACAGATACGCAGTATTTT. Residues: CSVPFTRGTDTQYF.